This passage covers 24 T cell receptor beta chains from one sample sequenced in a study of somatic mutations in cytotoxic T cells in rheumatoid arthritis. The table came from immunoSEQ multiplex PCR; TCRdb's copy has only in-frame clones and leaves some out. This sample yields 13,000 to 15,000 clones, of which over 65% are seen a single time; 28% belongs to the top ten. The sequenced sample was CD8+ T cells sorted from blood. The origin of the receptors is an adult with rheumatoid arthritis.

CDR3 DNA sequence: TGTGCCAGCAGCTTGTACTCCAGATCATCCTACGAGCAGTACTTC. This gives the protein CASSLYSRSSYEQYF. The J gene is TRBJ2-7, the V gene TRBV7-2, with no clear D. The CDR3 loop spans 15 amino acids. The V and J ends lost 3 bases and 1 base respectively, with 13 bases between them. CDR1 and CDR2 from the germline V gene are SGHTA and FQGNSA.

Sample share makes this clone medium-sized. This chain connects TRBV7-8 to TRBJ1-2, with TRBD1 as a possible D gene (5 bases). V lost 1 base to trimming and J lost 3 bases, with 12 bases between them. Germline lookup yields CDR1 SGHVS and CDR2 FQNEAQ. The CDR3 is made up of 15 amino acids. This CDR3 is CASSLVGDRHYGYTF. The DNA for the CDR3 is TGTGCCAGCAGCTTAGTTGGTGACAGACACTATGGCTACACCTTC.

V and J are TRBV27 and TRBJ2-3; a possible D gene is TRBD1 (5 bases). Germline values: CDR1 MNHEY, CDR2 SMNVEV (reference sequence). Trimming pared 2 bases from V and 4 bases from J, leaving 13 bases between. CDR3 length: 15 amino acids. The CDR3 region is CASSLDQGRADTQYF. The CDR3, as DNA: TGTGCCAGCAGTTTAGATCAGGGTAGGGCAGATACGCAGTATTTT.

In DNA, the CDR3 is TGTGCCAGCAGCCAAGGGCCCGGGAGGGAAAAACTGTTTTTT. This translates into CASSQGPGREKLFF. The rearrangement uses TRBV14 and TRBJ1-4, with unresolved D. The CDR3 is 14 residues long. Looked up from germline, CDR1 is SGHDN and CDR2 is FVKESK. Trimming pared 1 base from V and 8 bases from J, leaving 11 bases between.

This clone was observed a few times. The chain links TRBV7-9 to TRBJ1-6; D not certain. Trimming removed 5 bases from V and 10 bases from J, with 15 bases in between. Germline values: CDR1 SEHNR, CDR2 FQNEAQ (reference sequence). The CDR3 consists of 14 residues. In nucleotides, the CDR3 is TGTGCCAGCAGCCCCGAACGATTGGACTCACCCCTCCACTTT. It is translated as CASSPERLDSPLHF.

The chain is built from TRBV6-4 and TRBJ2-3; 11 positions match TRBD2. Per germline, CDR1 MRHNA and CDR2 SNTAGT. J gave up 4 bases and V 5 bases, and 5 bases lay outside the gene matches. This CDR3 region has 15 residues. The CDR3 protein is CASSRLAGQSDTQYF. CDR3 nucleotides: TGTGCCAGCAGTAGACTAGCGGGGCAATCAGATACGCAGTATTTT.

This clone was seen a handful of times. The chain links TRBV7-2 to TRBJ1-2, with unresolved D. The CDR3 has 12 amino acids. Looked up from germline, CDR1 is SGHTA and CDR2 is FQGNSA. The V gene lost 5 bases and the J gene lost 5 bases, with 9 bases spanning the gap. Here the CDR3 DNA reads TGTGCCAGCAGCGCTGACTGGTATGGCTACACCTTC. Encoded protein: CASSADWYGYTF.

This clone was seen only once. This same CDR3 is encoded by further DNA sequences in the sample. The J gene is TRBJ1-6, the V gene TRBV2; D is unclear. Germline V CDR1 and CDR2: SNHLY, FYNNEI. The CDR3 length is 12 residues. Trimming shortened V by 8 bases and J by 7 bases, and 9 bases separated the two germline ends. CDR3 protein: CASRPLNSPLHF. The CDR3 DNA reads TGTGCCAGCCGTCCTCTCAATTCACCCCTCCACTTT.

The chain uses TRBV11-2 and TRBJ2-6; TRBD2 is a possible D gene (5 bases). There are 15 residues in the CDR3. Germline assignment: CDR1 SGHAT and CDR2 FQNNGV. Between the trimmed V and J ends, which lost 1 base and 2 bases, there was a span of 6 bases. CDR3 in DNA: TGTGCCAGCAGCTTAGTCGGGGCTGGGGCCAACGTCCTGACTTTC. Encoded protein: CASSLVGAGANVLTF.

This rearrangement joins TRBV7-9 to TRBJ2-2, with D possibly matching TRBD2 (6 bases). CDR1 and CDR2 (germline): SEHNR, FQNEAQ (reference sequence). The CDR3 consists of 12 residues. DNA for the CDR3: TGTGCTCTTGCCGGGGGAGCCGGGGAGCTGTTTTTT. The encoded protein is CALAGGAGELFF.

The rearrangement joins TRBV2 to TRBJ2-2; D gene ambiguous. Germline CDR1 SNHLY, CDR2 FYNNEI. The CDR3 sequence is 14 residues long. Trimming shortened V by 2 bases and J by 6 bases, and 10 bases separated the two germline ends. The chain's CDR3 is CASSEYWGSGELFF. In DNA form, the CDR3 reads TGTGCCAGCAGTGAATATTGGGGTTCCGGGGAGCTGTTTTTT.

The chain employs TRBV19 and TRBJ1-1, with D hard to call. Trimming stripped 3 bases from V and 4 bases from J, with 12 bases between. Germline CDR1 LNHDA, CDR2 SQIVND (reference sequence). The CDR3 consists of 14 residues. CDR3 coding DNA: TGTGCCAGTAGTATCGTAGGGCGCGGCACTGAAGCTTTCTTT. It translates to CASSIVGRGTEAFF. The variable domain in full, with the rest retrieved from reference TRBV19 and TRBJ1-1, is DGGITQSPKYLFRKEGQNVTLSCEQNLNHDAMYWYRQDPGQGLRLIYYSQIVNDFQKGDIAEGYSVSREKKESFPLTVTSAQKNPTAFYLCASSIVGRGTEAFFGQGTRLTVV.

The rearrangement joins TRBV27 to TRBJ1-5; D remains ambiguous. Between the trimmed V and J ends, which lost 3 bases and 6 bases, there was a span of 12 bases. Germline CDR1 MNHEY, CDR2 SMNVEV (reference sequence). This CDR3 is built from 14 residues. CDR3 sequence: CASSFGGSGQPQHF. As DNA, the CDR3 is TGTGCCAGCAGTTTTGGCGGGTCGGGTCAGCCCCAGCATTTT.

V is TRBV7-6 and J is TRBJ1-5; TRBD1 matches at 7 bases. The CDR3 contains 14 residues. Germline V gene lookup returns CDR1 SGHVS and CDR2 FNYEAQ. Trimming at V came to 4 bases and at J to 7 bases, leaving 7 bases not matched to a gene. The CDR3 is CASSYRQGDQPQHF. In nucleotides, the CDR3 is TGTGCCAGCAGCTACCGACAGGGCGACCAGCCCCAGCATTTT.

This clone was seen more than once but under ten times. The CDR3 region has the DNA TGTGCCAGCAGCTCCGAGAATTCACCCCTCCACTTT. Translating it yields CASSSENSPLHF. The chain combines TRBV11-3 with TRBJ1-6; D is unclear. The germline V and J ends were trimmed by 4 bases and 7 bases, with 5 bases remaining between them. Germline V gene data show CDR1 as SGHNT and CDR2 as YENEEA. This CDR3 spans 12 amino acids.

The rearrangement links TRBV5-4 to TRBJ1-1; D is unresolved. The CDR3 covers 17 residues. The germline V and J ends were trimmed by 2 bases and 7 bases, with 24 bases remaining between them. The germline CDR1 and CDR2 sequences are SGHNT and YYREEE (reference sequence). In DNA, the CDR3 is TGTGCCAGCAGCTTCACCGGGAGTCCCACCTCGGCCTATGAAGCTTTCTTT. Amino acid sequence: CASSFTGSPTSAYEAFF.

This sequence joins TRBV4-1 and TRBJ2-6; tentative D call: TRBD1 (6 bases). V dropped 2 bases and J dropped 1 base, with 9 bases sitting between them. The CDR3 is made up of 16 amino acids. Germline-derived CDR1 and CDR2 are MGHRA and YSYEKL. The CDR3 DNA is TGCGCCAGCAGCCAACCACAGGGTTCTGGGGCCAACGTCCTGACTTTC. It yields the protein CASSQPQGSGANVLTF.

The count of this clone is one. The V call is TRBV16, the J call TRBJ2-7; TRBD1 is a possible D gene (5 bases). Germline V gene sequence: CDR1 KGHSY, CDR2 FQNENV. This CDR3 has 16 residues. V was cut by 4 bases and J by 2 bases, with 18 bases left in between. CDR3 amino acids: CASSPGPQGDAYEQYF. Here the CDR3 DNA reads TGTGCCAGCAGCCCAGGGCCCCAAGGGGATGCCTACGAGCAGTACTTC.

The rearrangement uses TRBV7-9 and TRBJ1-5; D is possibly TRBD1 (6 bases). The CDR3 runs to 15 residues. V was shortened by 5 bases and J by 2 bases, with 13 bases between the two germline ends. Germline V lookup: CDR1 SEHNR, CDR2 FQNEAQ (reference sequence). The CDR3 DNA sequence: TGTGCCAGCAGCCCCCAGGGGTTTGGCAATCAGCCCCAGCATTTT. It translates to CASSPQGFGNQPQHF.

The chain carries TRBV10-3 and TRBJ2-7, with D maybe TRBD2 (6 bases). CDR1 and CDR2 (germline): ENHRY, SYGVKD. Trimming pared 6 bases from V and 0 bases from J, leaving 12 bases between. This CDR3 comprises 14 residues. The CDR3 DNA is TGTGCCATCAGGGGGGGTACAAGCTCCTACGAGCAGTACTTC. This encodes CAIRGGTSSYEQYF.

The J gene is TRBJ2-7, the V gene TRBV2, with D hard to call. The germline V gene has CDR1 SNHLY and CDR2 FYNNEI. The V gene lost 0 bases and the J gene lost 2 bases, with 11 bases spanning the gap. The CDR3 extends over 15 amino acids. The CDR3 region is CASSEAVISTYEQYF. CDR3 DNA sequence: TGTGCCAGCAGTGAAGCAGTAATAAGTACCTACGAGCAGTACTTC.

The chain uses TRBV9 and TRBJ1-4, with D possibly being TRBD1 (5 bases). The germline gives CDR1 SGDLS, CDR2 YYNGEE. This CDR3 comprises 14 residues. V lost 2 bases to trimming and J lost 7 bases, with 12 bases between them. The CDR3 bases are TGTGCCAGCAGCGTTTCGGGGGTAGGTGAAAAACTGTTTTTT. It codes for CASSVSGVGEKLFF.

The chain links TRBV7-9 to TRBJ2-1; D might be TRBD1 (5 bases). The CDR3 is 15 residues long. The V and J ends lost 4 bases and 0 bases respectively, with 10 bases between them. Germline V gene lookup returns CDR1 SEHNR and CDR2 FQNEAQ (reference sequence). The CDR3: CASSSTGASYNEQFF. CDR3 nucleotide sequence: TGTGCCAGCAGCTCCACAGGAGCCTCCTACAATGAGCAGTTCTTC.

This clone is medium-sized in the sample. V and J are TRBV7-8 and TRBJ1-3; D may be TRBD1 (5 bases). This CDR3 spans 14 amino acids. Trimming removed 2 bases from V and 2 bases from J, with 7 bases in between. Per germline, CDR1 SGHVS and CDR2 FQNEAQ. DNA for the CDR3: TGTGCCAGCAGCTTAAGGGGTGCTGGAAACACCATATATTTT. Amino acids: CASSLRGAGNTIYF.